In its sample, the clone carrying this T cell receptor (beta chain) is medium-sized. Its matching antigen is unknown. The data were taken from a study of spatial heterogeneity in lung cancer. Time point: sample taken at primary tumor resection. Material for sequencing was whole RNA from tumor, nontumor lung or frozen PBMC, left unsorted. The V gene end was trimmed by 0 bases and the J gene end by 2 bases; junction bases not matched to a gene: 6. CDR3 length: 16 amino acids. In germline, CDR1 is LGHNA, CDR2 YNFKEQ. Notes on the study in general: Follow-up blood showed ubiquitous expanded tumor TCRs less than blood at resection did.

The study tagged each TCR cDNA molecule with a unique molecular identifier. MiXCR, run by TCRdb on the 5' RACE reads, gives a single entry per CDR3 protein. The table records 77,000 or so distinct CDR3 sequences, under 25% of them present only once. This sequence joins TRBV4-2 and TRBJ2-7, with TRBD2 matching 8 bases. The TCR originated in a male donor with early-stage non-small cell lung cancer. Sequences were derived from PBMCs, sampled at surgery. Written as DNA, the CDR3 is TGTGCCAGCAGCCAAGAGGCGGGGGGCCTCACCTACGAGCAGTACTTC. Amino acid sequence: CASSQEAGGLTYEQYF.